This T cell receptor beta chain was retrieved from a study of blood T cell repertoires in COVID-19. Study-wide context: T cells, B-cell-depleted T cells, or PBMCs supplied cDNA or gDNA.

The germline V and J ends were trimmed by 5 bases and 2 bases, with 15 bases remaining between them. The germline CDR1 and CDR2 sequences are SGHAT and FQNNGV. The CDR3 covers 15 residues. Source study methods: From reference gene primer amplification, estimates of nucleated cell counts were derived. TCRdb's copy holds only in-frame clones and misses some; the assay was immunoSEQ multiplex PCR. The V and J calls and clone size were taken over from that table, and D and trimming were inferred from the DNA. This sample has 140,000 to 150,000 clones, with 84% found just once. This clone was picked up many times.

The origin of this receptor is a human donor in a cohort sampled during active COVID-19. The J gene is TRBJ2-5, the V gene TRBV11-2; the D gene is possibly TRBD2 (6 bases). Sequenced sample: peripheral blood. The CDR3 loop is CASSVGGTPQETQYF. In DNA form, the CDR3 reads TGTGCCAGCAGCGTAGGCGGGACTCCGCAAGAGACCCAGTACTTC.